A selection of T cell receptor beta chains follows, all from one sample in a study of CD8 T cells in Susac syndrome. TCRdb called the immunoSEQ multiplex PCR reads again in MiXCR, with one record for every CDR3 protein. The sample includes some 170,000 distinct CDR3 sequences, around 94% seen only once; the top ten take 0.095% to 0.1%. The specimen was CD4+ T cells from PBMCs. The receptor source for this set is a human donor with Susac syndrome. Each CDR3 is given with its conserved first and last residue. D genes are given only for firm matches. Some rows mark clone size as missing; the rest say once, few, many or name a class of expanded clone.

v_call	clone_size	j_call	d_call	cdr3_nt	cdr3_aa
TRBV7-8	-	TRBJ2-3	-	TGTGCCAGCAGCTTAGATCAGGGCCTTGCAGATACGCAGTATTTT	CASSLDQGLADTQYF
TRBV30	-	TRBJ2-1	TRBD1	TGTGCCTGGAGTGGGGACAGGGCGAGCAATGAGCAGTTCTTC	CAWSGDRASNEQFF
TRBV6-1	few	TRBJ2-7	-	TGTGCCAGCAGACTCGCTCGAGGGGCCGAGCAGTACTTC	CASRLARGAEQYF
TRBV12-3/TRBV12-4	-	TRBJ1-5	-	TGTGCCAGCAGTTTAGGGGGCAACGATCAGCCCCAGCATTTT	CASSLGGNDQPQHF
TRBV30	-	TRBJ1-3	-	TGTGCCTGGAGTGGGACGATCTCTGGAAACACCATATATTTT	CAWSGTISGNTIYF
TRBV7-2	-	TRBJ2-3	-	TGTGCCAGCAGCACAGACTGGACAGATACGCAGTATTTT	CASSTDWTDTQYF
TRBV24-1	-	TRBJ2-7	-	TGTGCCACCAGTGACCCCGAGGGTGCCTACGAGCAGTACTTC	CATSDPEGAYEQYF
TRBV9	-	TRBJ1-2	-	TGTGCCAGCAGCGGGAGGCTAAACTATGGCTACACCTTC	CASSGRLNYGYTF
TRBV5-1	-	TRBJ2-7	-	TGCGCCAGCAGCTTGGGGGTGTCCGACGAGCAGTACTTC	CASSLGVSDEQYF
TRBV10-3	-	TRBJ2-1	TRBD2	TGTGCCATCAGTGAAACGGTAGCGGGCATCTACAATGAGCAGTTCTTC	CAISETVAGIYNEQFF
TRBV30	-	TRBJ2-5	-	TGTGCCATGACCGCACGCCCCCCCCAAGAGACCCAGTACTTC	CAMTARPPQETQYF
TRBV5-4	-	TRBJ2-7	-	TGTGCCAGCAGCTTCGGTTCAGTCCTTCGGGGACCACAGGACTCCTACGAGCAGTACTTC	CASSFGSVLRGPQDSYEQYF
TRBV20-1	-	TRBJ2-3	-	TGCAGTGCAACCGAAAGAAATACAGATACGCAGTATTTT	CSATERNTDTQYF
TRBV14	-	TRBJ1-1	-	TGTGCCAGCAGCCAAGTTTGGCAGAGAAACACTGAAGCTTTCTTT	CASSQVWQRNTEAFF
TRBV5-1	-	TRBJ2-1	TRBD2	TGCGCCAGTACCACTTTAGCGGGAGACAATGAGCAGTTCTTC	CASTTLAGDNEQFF
TRBV27	-	TRBJ1-2	TRBD1	TGTGCCAGCACCTCGGACAGGGGGATGGGCTACACCTTC	CASTSDRGMGYTF
TRBV4-2	-	TRBJ2-2	-	TGTGCCAGCAGCCAAGATAAGGGTTTTGGAGCGAACACCGGGGAGCTGTTTTTT	CASSQDKGFGANTGELFF
TRBV7-7	-	TRBJ2-7	TRBD1	TGTGCCAGCAGCGCCGGACAGGGGACTACTGAGCAGTACTTC	CASSAGQGTTEQYF
TRBV3-1	-	TRBJ2-7	-	TGTGCCAGCGGTGGCGGAAGCTCCTACGAGCAGTACTTC	CASGGGSSYEQYF
TRBV3-1	-	TRBJ1-4	-	TGTGCCAGCAGCCCAATCGACGGGGAAAAACTGTTTTTT	CASSPIDGEKLFF
TRBV10-3	-	TRBJ1-2	-	TGTGCCATCAGTGACGGGCAGGGGTATGGCTACACCTTC	CAISDGQGYGYTF
TRBV19	-	TRBJ2-3	TRBD2	TGTGCCAGTGCCCTTTTAGCGGGAGGCACAGATACGCAGTATTTT	CASALLAGGTDTQYF
TRBV5-1	-	TRBJ2-5	-	TGCGCCAGCAGTCCAAGCGGCGGGAACCAAGAGACCCAGTACTTC	CASSPSGGNQETQYF
TRBV30	-	TRBJ2-1	TRBD1	TGTGCCTGGAGTGCCGGACAGGGGGCCTACAATGAGCAGTTCTTC	CAWSAGQGAYNEQFF
TRBV27	-	TRBJ2-4	-	TGTGCCAGCAGTTTGGTTCAGTACTTC	CASSLVQYF
TRBV2	-	TRBJ1-2	-	TGTGCCAGCAGTGAAGCCGTTACCAACTATGGCTACACCTTC	CASSEAVTNYGYTF
TRBV2	-	TRBJ2-1	-	TGTGCCAGCACAGGGCCAGAACTAATCAATGAGCAGTTCTTC	CASTGPELINEQFF
TRBV28	-	TRBJ2-1	TRBD2	TGTGCCAGCAGTCGCCGGGGCGGGAGCCAGAGCTCCTACAATGAGCAGTTCTTC	CASSRRGGSQSSYNEQFF
TRBV7-9	-	TRBJ2-7	-	TGTGCCAGCAGTCCGCAGGGTACCTACGAGCAGTACTTC	CASSPQGTYEQYF
TRBV4-1	-	TRBJ1-5	-	TGCGCCAGCAGCCAATGGGTAGACTATAGCAATCAGCCCCAGCATTTT	CASSQWVDYSNQPQHF
TRBV2	-	TRBJ1-1	TRBD1	TGTGCCAGCACCGAACTGACAGGGACTGAAGCTTTCTTT	CASTELTGTEAFF
TRBV18	-	TRBJ1-1	-	TGTGCCAGCTCACCCCGAAGGGGCACTGAAGCTTTCTTT	CASSPRRGTEAFF
TRBV15	-	TRBJ2-5	TRBD1	TGTGCCACCAGTCCGGACAGGGGAGCCGAGACCCAGTACTTC	CATSPDRGAETQYF
TRBV12-3/TRBV12-4	-	TRBJ1-1	TRBD1	TGTGCCAGCAGTTTGGTGCCAGGGGGATCCACTGAAGCTTTCTTT	CASSLVPGGSTEAFF
TRBV3-1	-	TRBJ2-7	TRBD1	TGTGCCAGCGGACGAAGAACAGGGGCCTACGAGCAGTACTTC	CASGRRTGAYEQYF
TRBV3-1	-	TRBJ2-7	-	TGTGCCAGCAGACCCGGTAGGTTACCCTACGAGCAGTACTTC	CASRPGRLPYEQYF
TRBV18	-	TRBJ1-5	-	TGTGCCAGCTCACCCACGACAGAGGGCAATCAGCCCCAGCATTTT	CASSPTTEGNQPQHF
TRBV27	-	TRBJ1-5	-	TGTGCCAGCAGTTCATCAAAAGATGTTTTTGCGGTCGGGCCCCAGCATTTT	CASSSSKDVFAVGPQHF
TRBV3-1	-	TRBJ2-5	-	TGTGCCAGCAGCCAAGATCTTCTCTTCCAAGAGACCCAGTACTTC	CASSQDLLFQETQYF
TRBV29-1	-	TRBJ2-5	-	TGCAGCGTTGATCTAGTCGGGGAGACCCAGTACTTC	CSVDLVGETQYF
TRBV2	-	TRBJ2-3	TRBD2	TGTGCCAGCAGTGGGACTAGCGGATTCACAGATACGCAGTATTTT	CASSGTSGFTDTQYF
TRBV30	-	TRBJ2-3	TRBD1	TGTGCCTGGAGGGACAGGCCGACAGATACGCAGTATTTT	CAWRDRPTDTQYF
TRBV6-5	once	TRBJ2-1	TRBD2	TGTGCCAGCAGTTACCCTAGCGGGAGGGCATACAATGAGCAGTTCTTC	CASSYPSGRAYNEQFF
TRBV18	once	TRBJ1-5	TRBD1	TGTGCCAGCTCACCCCGACAGGGAAGCAGCAATCAGCCCCAGCATTTT	CASSPRQGSSNQPQHF
TRBV30	-	TRBJ1-1	-	TGTGCCTGGGACCCCGGGGTTGACACTGAAGCTTTCTTT	CAWDPGVDTEAFF
TRBV19	-	TRBJ2-7	TRBD2	TGTGCCAGTAGTATCGGTTTAAGGACTAGCGGGGTATACGAGCAGTACTTC	CASSIGLRTSGVYEQYF
TRBV6-5	-	TRBJ2-3	TRBD2	TGTGCCAGCAGTTACTTACCTAGCGGGGAGTCAGATACGCAGTATTTT	CASSYLPSGESDTQYF
TRBV30	once	TRBJ2-1	-	TGTGCCTGGAGCCGAACGGGGCAGTTCTTC	CAWSRTGQFF
TRBV10-3	-	TRBJ2-7	TRBD2	TGTGCCATCAGTGAGTCTAGCGGGACTACCCCGTACGAGCAGTACTTC	CAISESSGTTPYEQYF
TRBV6-5	-	TRBJ1-5	-	TGTGCCAGCAGTACCCTGGGGGATAGCAATCAGCCCCAGCATTTT	CASSTLGDSNQPQHF
TRBV5-1	-	TRBJ1-1	-	TGCGCCAGCAGCTTGGCGGGGGCCGCTGAAGCTTTCTTT	CASSLAGAAEAFF
TRBV6-2/TRBV6-3	-	TRBJ1-2	TRBD1	TGTGCCAGCAGTTACGCGGACAGGACAAATCGGGGCGGCTACACCTTC	CASSYADRTNRGGYTF
TRBV3-1	-	TRBJ1-1	-	TGTGCCAGCAGCCAAGGTGAAGGCAGGGAAGAAGGCACTGAAGCTTTCTTT	CASSQGEGREEGTEAFF
TRBV2	-	TRBJ2-1	-	TGTGCCAGCAGTACTAGCTCCTCCTACAATGAGCAGTTCTTC	CASSTSSSYNEQFF
TRBV19	few	TRBJ1-5	TRBD1	TGTGCCAGTAGTACCACAGGGGGGGGTCAGCCCCAGCATTTT	CASSTTGGGQPQHF
TRBV20-1	once	TRBJ2-5	-	TGCAGTGCTAGAGATCGAGGGAGCCAAGAGACCCAGTACTTC	CSARDRGSQETQYF
TRBV12-3/TRBV12-4	-	TRBJ2-1	TRBD1	TGTGCCAGCAGTTCCGGACAGGGGGCCCGAATCTACAATGAGCAGTTCTTC	CASSSGQGARIYNEQFF
TRBV7-9	-	TRBJ2-3	-	TGTGCCAGCAGCTCAGGTGACGGGTCCACAGATACGCAGTATTTT	CASSSGDGSTDTQYF